This passage covers 6 T cell receptor beta chains from one sample sequenced in a study of PD-L1 blockade in urothelial cancer. Sequencing used immunoSEQ multiplex PCR; TCRdb keeps in-frame clones, though not all of them. Of 20,000 to 25,000 clones in the sample, around 87% were seen once. The starting material was PBMCs, obtained around atezolizumab (anti-PD-L1) treatment. The receptor set was obtained from a woman aged 55-69 years with urothelial cancer.

V is TRBV28 and J is TRBJ1-5, with 7 positions matching TRBD1. Germline CDR1 MDHEN, CDR2 SYDVKM. CDR3 size: 16 residues. V lost 6 bases, J lost 2 bases, and 10 bases stayed unmatched. CDR3 sequence reads: CASRPLWDSGNQPQHF. The CDR3 nucleotides are TGTGCCAGCAGGCCCCTTTGGGACAGTGGCAATCAGCCCCAGCATTTT. Complete variable domain (other parts from reference TRBV28 and TRBJ1-5): DVKVTQSSRYLVKRTGEKVFLECVQDMDHENMFWYRQDPGLGLRLIYFSYDVKMKEKGDIPEGYSVSREKKERFSLILESASTNQTSMYLCASRPLWDSGNQPQHFGDGTRLSIL.

The chain is built from TRBV19 and TRBJ1-2, with TRBD1 matching 10 bases. The CDR3 runs 15 residues. Germline CDR1 is LNHDA and CDR2 is SQIVND (reference sequence). V dropped 2 bases and J dropped 5; count of bases not matched to a gene: 5. The CDR3: CASSIRTGGLYGYTF. CDR3 in DNA: TGTGCCAGTAGTATAAGGACAGGGGGACTATATGGCTACACCTTC.

The chain recombines TRBV6-1 with TRBJ2-1; 8 positions agree with TRBD2. The length of the CDR3 is 17 residues. The V and J ends lost 3 bases and 0 bases, in that order; junction bases with no gene match: 7. In germline, CDR1 is MNHNS, CDR2 SASEGT. CDR3 sequence reads: CASSDEREPPSYNEQFF. The CDR3 DNA reads TGTGCCAGCAGTGACGAGCGGGAGCCACCCTCCTACAATGAGCAGTTCTTC.

The rearrangement links TRBV19 to TRBJ2-7, with 9 bases lining up with TRBD1. Germline trimming cut 3 bases from V and 2 bases from J; bases unmatched to any gene: 5. The CDR3 contains 15 residues. Germline V gene sequence: CDR1 LNHDA, CDR2 SQIVND (reference sequence). CDR3 sequence: CASSISGQGAYEQYF. In DNA, the CDR3 is TGTGCCAGTAGTATCTCGGGACAGGGAGCCTACGAGCAGTACTTC.

The V call is TRBV4-1, the J call TRBJ1-5; unclear D gene. Germline CDR1 MGHRA, CDR2 YSYEKL. The CDR3 totals 15 residues. V lost 3 bases and J 4 bases, leaving 13 bases between the germline ends. CDR3 bases: TGCGCCAGCAGCCAGCTCTCAGGTCGGAATCAGCCCCAGCATTTT. This encodes CASSQLSGRNQPQHF.

V is TRBV11-2 and J is TRBJ2-2; TRBD1 matches at 7 bases. CDR3 length: 16 residues. V shed 1 base, J shed 5 bases, and the junction held 7 bases outside the gene matches. Germline CDR1 SGHAT, CDR2 FQNNGV. The CDR3 loop reads CASSLGTGALTGELFF. CDR3 in DNA: TGTGCCAGCAGCTTAGGTACAGGGGCCCTTACCGGGGAGCTGTTTTTT. Variable domain in full (rest from reference TRBV11-2 and TRBJ2-2): EAGVAQSPRYKIIEKRQSVAFWCNPISGHATLYWYQQILGQGPKLLIQFQNNGVVDDSQLPKDRFSAERLKGVDSTLKIQPAKLEDSAVYLCASSLGTGALTGELFFGEGSRLTVL.